This TCR beta chain derives from a study of blood T cell repertoires in COVID-19. Study overall: Sites across the United States, Italy and Spain contributed samples from acute and convalescent COVID-19. The analysed material was cDNA or gDNA that came from T cells, B-cell-depleted T cells, or PBMCs.

V lost 5 bases, J lost 5 bases, and 8 bases stayed unmatched. This CDR3 has 14 amino acids. The germline V gene has CDR1 SGHVS and CDR2 FQNEAQ. Authors' processing steps: Estimated nucleated cell counts came from reference gene primer amplification. Only in-frame clones appear in the TCRdb table, and some are missing; sequencing was by immunoSEQ multiplex PCR. That table furnishes V, J and clone size, whereas the DNA furnished D and trimming. The data hold just over 650,000 clones, with over 80% observed a single time. V gene TRBV7-8 combines with J gene TRBJ2-5; 7 bases are a match to TRBD1. The TCR comes from a woman younger than 35 with acute or convalescent COVID-19. The sequencing sample was made of peripheral blood. The CDR3 sequence is CASSRPTGPETQYF. The CDR3 DNA is TGTGCCAGCAGCCGCCCGACAGGGCCGGAGACCCAGTACTTC.